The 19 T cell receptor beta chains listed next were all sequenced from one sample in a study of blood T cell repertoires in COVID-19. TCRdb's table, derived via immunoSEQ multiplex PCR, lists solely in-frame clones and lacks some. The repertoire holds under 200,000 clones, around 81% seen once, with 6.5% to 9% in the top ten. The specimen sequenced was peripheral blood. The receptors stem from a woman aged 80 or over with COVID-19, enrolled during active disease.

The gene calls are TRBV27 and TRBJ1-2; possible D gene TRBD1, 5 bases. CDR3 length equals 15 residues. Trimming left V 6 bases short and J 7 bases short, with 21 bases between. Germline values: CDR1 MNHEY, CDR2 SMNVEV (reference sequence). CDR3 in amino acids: CASRYGGAADFGYTF. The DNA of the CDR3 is TGTGCCAGCAGATATGGCGGGGCCGCGGATTTTGGCTACACCTTC.

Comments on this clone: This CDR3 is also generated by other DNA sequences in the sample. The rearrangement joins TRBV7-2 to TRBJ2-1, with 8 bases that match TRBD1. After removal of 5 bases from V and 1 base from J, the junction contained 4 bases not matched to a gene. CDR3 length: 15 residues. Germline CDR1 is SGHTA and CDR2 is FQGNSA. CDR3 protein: CASSPDRGSYNEQFF. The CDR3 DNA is TGTGCCAGCAGCCCAGACAGGGGATCCTACAATGAGCAGTTCTTC.

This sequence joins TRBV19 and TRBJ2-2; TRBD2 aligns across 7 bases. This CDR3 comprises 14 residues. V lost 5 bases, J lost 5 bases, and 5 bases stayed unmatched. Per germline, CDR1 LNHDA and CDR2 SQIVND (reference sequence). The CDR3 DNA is TGTGCCAGTAGTCCCCGGACTAGTACCGGGGAGCTGTTTTTT. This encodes CASSPRTSTGELFF. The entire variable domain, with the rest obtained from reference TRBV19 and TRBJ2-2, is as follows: DGGITQSPKYLFRKEGQNVTLSCEQNLNHDAMYWYRQDPGQGLRLIYYSQIVNDFQKGDIAEGYSVSREKKESFPLTVTSAQKNPTAFYLCASSPRTSTGELFFGEGSRLTVL.

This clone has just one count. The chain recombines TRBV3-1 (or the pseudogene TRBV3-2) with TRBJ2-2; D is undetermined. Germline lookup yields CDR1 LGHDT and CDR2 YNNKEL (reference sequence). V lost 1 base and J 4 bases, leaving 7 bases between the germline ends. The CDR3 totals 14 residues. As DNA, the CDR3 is TGTGCCAGCAGCCAAGTTCTAACCACCGGGGAGCTGTTTTTT. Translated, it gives CASSQVLTTGELFF.

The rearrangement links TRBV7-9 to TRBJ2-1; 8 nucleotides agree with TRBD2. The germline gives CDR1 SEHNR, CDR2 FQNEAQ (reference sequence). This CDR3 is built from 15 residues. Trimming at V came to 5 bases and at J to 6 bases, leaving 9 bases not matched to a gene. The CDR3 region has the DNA TGTGCCAGCAGCCGGACGGGACTAGTCGTCAATGAGCAGTTCTTC. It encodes CASSRTGLVVNEQFF.

CDR3 protein: CASSAAGQGKNIQYF. Written as DNA, the CDR3 is TGTGCCAGCAGCGCCGCGGGACAGGGAAAAAACATTCAGTACTTC. The rearrangement joins TRBV3-1 (or the pseudogene TRBV3-2) to TRBJ2-4, with TRBD1 matching 9 bases. Germline assignment: CDR1 LGHDT and CDR2 YNNKEL (reference sequence). The CDR3 is made up of 15 amino acids. V dropped 5 bases and J dropped 4; count of bases not matched to a gene: 6.

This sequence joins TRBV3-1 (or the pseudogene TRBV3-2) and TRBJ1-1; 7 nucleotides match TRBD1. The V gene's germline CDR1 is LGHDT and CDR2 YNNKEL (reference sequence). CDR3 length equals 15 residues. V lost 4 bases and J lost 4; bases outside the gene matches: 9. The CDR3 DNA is TGTGCCAGCAGCCCAGGGGGACGGATCGCCACTGAAGCTTTCTTT. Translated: CASSPGGRIATEAFF.

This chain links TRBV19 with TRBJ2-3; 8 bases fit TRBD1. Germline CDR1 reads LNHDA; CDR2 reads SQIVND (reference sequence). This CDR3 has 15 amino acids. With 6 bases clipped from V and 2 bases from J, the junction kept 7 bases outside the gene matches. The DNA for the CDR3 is TGTGCCAGTAGCCGGGGGACAGGTGCCACAGATACGCAGTATTTT. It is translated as CASSRGTGATDTQYF.

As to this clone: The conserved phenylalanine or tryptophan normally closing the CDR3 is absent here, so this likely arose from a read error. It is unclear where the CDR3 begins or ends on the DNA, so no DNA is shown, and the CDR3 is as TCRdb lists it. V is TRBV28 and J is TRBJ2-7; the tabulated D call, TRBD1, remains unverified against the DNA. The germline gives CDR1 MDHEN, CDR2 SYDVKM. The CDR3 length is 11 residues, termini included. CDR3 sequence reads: CASSSRDREAL.

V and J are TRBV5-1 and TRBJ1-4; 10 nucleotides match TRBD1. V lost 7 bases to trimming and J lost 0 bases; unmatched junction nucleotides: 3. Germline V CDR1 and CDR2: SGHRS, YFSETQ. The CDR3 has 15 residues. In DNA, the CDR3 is TGCGCCAGCGGCGGGACAGGGGCAACTAATGAAAAACTGTTTTTT. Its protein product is CASGGTGATNEKLFF.

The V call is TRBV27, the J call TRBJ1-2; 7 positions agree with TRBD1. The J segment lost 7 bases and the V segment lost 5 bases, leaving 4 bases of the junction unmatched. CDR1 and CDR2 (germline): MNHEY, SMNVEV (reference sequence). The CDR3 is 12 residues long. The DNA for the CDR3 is TGTGCCAGCAGTGAGCAGGGGGGTGGCTACACCTTC. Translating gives CASSEQGGGYTF.

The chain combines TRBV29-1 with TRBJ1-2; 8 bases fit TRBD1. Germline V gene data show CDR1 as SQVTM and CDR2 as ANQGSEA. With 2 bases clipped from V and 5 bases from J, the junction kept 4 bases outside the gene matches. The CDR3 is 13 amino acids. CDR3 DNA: TGCAGCGTTGAAACTACAGGGGGTTATGGCTACACCTTC. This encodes CSVETTGGYGYTF.

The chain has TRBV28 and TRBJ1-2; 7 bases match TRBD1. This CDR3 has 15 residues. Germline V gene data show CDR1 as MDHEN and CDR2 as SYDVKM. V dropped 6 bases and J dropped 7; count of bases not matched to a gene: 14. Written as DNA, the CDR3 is TGTGCCAGCAGCTACCGGGAGGGGGCGCTGGGTGGCTACACCTTC. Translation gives CASSYREGALGGYTF.

CDR3 region: CASSPYGLATGELFF. DNA of the CDR3: TGTGCCAGCAGCCCCTACGGACTGGCCACCGGGGAGCTGTTTTTT. The chain has TRBV3-1 (or the pseudogene TRBV3-2) and TRBJ2-2; weak D call: TRBD2 (5 bases). The V end was cut by 4 bases, the J end by 4 bases, with 13 bases between. The length of the CDR3 is 15 residues. Germline V gene data show CDR1 as LGHDT and CDR2 as YNNKEL (reference sequence).

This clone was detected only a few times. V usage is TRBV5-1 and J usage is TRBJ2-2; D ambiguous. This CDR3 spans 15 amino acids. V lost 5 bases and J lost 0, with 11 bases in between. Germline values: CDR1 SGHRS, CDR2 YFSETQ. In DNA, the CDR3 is TGCGCCAGCAGTCCGAGTAATACGAACACCGGGGAGCTGTTTTTT. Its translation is CASSPSNTNTGELFF.

The CDR3 spells CASSAVGLADYF. The CDR3 nucleotides read TGTGCCAGCAGCGCTGTTGGGCTAGCGGATTATTTT. The chain recombines TRBV6-5 with TRBJ2-3, with 7 bases aligning to TRBD2. The V gene end was trimmed by 6 bases and the J gene end by 15 bases; junction bases not matched to a gene: 12. CDR3 size: 12 residues. Germline assignment: CDR1 MNHEY and CDR2 SVGAGI.

The chain's CDR3 is CASSPTGNFNNEQFF. The CDR3 nucleotides are TGCGCCAGCAGCCCCACAGGTAATTTCAACAATGAGCAGTTCTTC. The rearrangement uses TRBV5-1 and TRBJ2-1; D possibly corresponds to TRBD1 (5 bases). V dropped 4 bases and J dropped 5 bases, with 16 bases sitting between them. Germline CDR1 and CDR2: SGHRS and YFSETQ. The CDR3 consists of 15 residues.

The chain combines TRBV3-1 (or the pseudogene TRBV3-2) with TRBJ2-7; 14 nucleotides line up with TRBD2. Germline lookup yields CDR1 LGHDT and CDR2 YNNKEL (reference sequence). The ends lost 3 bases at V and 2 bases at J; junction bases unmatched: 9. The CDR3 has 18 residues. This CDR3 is CASSHWGTSGSTPYEQYF. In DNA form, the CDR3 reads TGTGCCAGCAGCCATTGGGGGACTAGCGGGAGTACGCCCTACGAGCAGTACTTC.

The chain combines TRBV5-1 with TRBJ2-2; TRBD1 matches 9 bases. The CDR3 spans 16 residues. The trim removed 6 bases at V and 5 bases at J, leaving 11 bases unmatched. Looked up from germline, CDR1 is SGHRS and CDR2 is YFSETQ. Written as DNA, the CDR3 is TGCGCCAGCACCCCCTTAGGACAGGGGCAAACCGGGGAGCTGTTTTTT. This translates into CASTPLGQGQTGELFF.